Listed below are T cell receptor beta chains from one sample, sequenced in a study of CD8+CD57+ T cells in acquired aplastic anemia. TCRdb called the reads again in MiXCR, with one record for every CDR3 protein. Of about 210,000 distinct CDR3 sequences in the sample, approximately 60% were seen once. Material for sequencing was sorted CD4+, CD8+, or CD8+CD57+ T cells (not recorded which) from PBMCs. These receptors were collected from a human donor in good health. Both conserved end residues are part of each CDR3. The listing skips clone size in some rows; elsewhere it reads once, few, many or a size class.

J gene	clone size	V gene	CDR3 protein
TRBJ1-6	.	TRBV20-1	CSARDVGESILALHF
TRBJ2-7	many	TRBV9	CASSATGVPYEQYF
TRBJ1-4	.	TRBV11-2	CASSLSSGNEKLFF
TRBJ2-1	many	TRBV19	CASSIDLASYNEQFF
TRBJ2-7	many	TRBV2	CASRGEAGTVTYEQYF
TRBJ2-7	.	TRBV2	CASSEWDTSSYEQYF
TRBJ1-5	.	TRBV20-1	CSARGSIGNQPQHF
TRBJ2-5	once	TRBV10-3	CASSYREGRVETQYF
TRBJ2-1	.	TRBV24-1	CATSPGQIYNEQFF
TRBJ1-2	.	TRBV5-8	CASYQKDRLANGYTF
TRBJ1-5	.	TRBV19	CASSHGTQNQPQHF
TRBJ2-1	.	TRBV19	CASSMSLGFGTQFF
TRBJ2-1	.	TRBV9	CASSVGLAAYNEQFF
TRBJ2-7	.	TRBV5-1	CASRYGQGGYEQYF
TRBJ1-1	.	TRBV5-1	CASSLAAGSSGTEAFF
TRBJ1-1	.	TRBV7-9	CASSQAGTDANTEALF
TRBJ2-1	many	TRBV7-8	CASSPEPGLALTSSYNEQFF
TRBJ2-7	.	TRBV29-1	CSVEPPGRSTKQYF
TRBJ2-2	few	TRBV7-6	CASSPLAGVNTGELFF
TRBJ1-2	.	TRBV7-3	CASSPGPTDRGGDGYTF
TRBJ1-3	.	TRBV19	CASKEGSGGNTIYF
TRBJ2-3	.	TRBV20-1	CSARDQGLLTDTQYF
TRBJ2-6	.	TRBV12-3/TRBV12-4	CASTGESGANVLTF
TRBJ2-7	.	TRBV7-9	CASSQRTGGEETQYF
TRBJ2-3	.	TRBV29-1	CSVARTADSTDTQYF
TRBJ2-7	.	TRBV4-3	CASSSGGGAYEQYF
TRBJ2-1	many	TRBV6-1	CASSFPAASGYNEQFF
TRBJ2-7	many	TRBV2	CASRREIYEQYF
TRBJ2-5	.	TRBV7-8	CASSLVGLATETQYF
TRBJ2-1	.	TRBV19	CASRRQGSLDEQFF
TRBJ1-1	many	TRBV5-8	CASSLNRDWNTEAFF
TRBJ2-3	few	TRBV24-1	CATSAGQGPADTQYF
TRBJ1-3	.	TRBV10-3	CAIRDSSGNSIYF
TRBJ2-1	.	TRBV29-1	CSSQDRDYNEQFF
TRBJ2-7	few	TRBV7-9	CASSDRGGEQYF
TRBJ2-3	.	TRBV5-1	CASSSYGGLAADTQYF
TRBJ1-2	once	TRBV24-1	CATSDLNTLEAGYTF
TRBJ2-3	.	TRBV6-2/TRBV6-3	CACRQGSGEQYF
TRBJ2-5	.	TRBV20-1	CSARTGQETQYF
TRBJ1-4	many	TRBV7-9	CASRPTGGDEKLFF
TRBJ2-7	.	TRBV12-3/TRBV12-4	CASSLLSGGINEQYF
TRBJ2-7	.	TRBV10-3	CAKQGGDYEQYF
TRBJ1-1	few	TRBV2	CASTPALNTEAFF
TRBJ1-2	.	TRBV7-3	CASSAGLAGGAAGYTF
TRBJ2-3	.	TRBV10-3	CAISLLADTDTQYF
TRBJ2-2	few	TRBV5-5	CASSSTLDGELFF
TRBJ1-5	.	TRBV19	CASSSEHQPQHF
TRBJ2-5	.	TRBV7-8	CASSLMGFVETQYF